Presented here are 20 T cell receptor beta chains from one specimen sequenced in a study of tumour-infiltrating T cells in Burkitt lymphoma. Repertoires were generated with immunoSEQ multiplex PCR, while TCRdb's copy carries only in-frame clones and drops some. The profile shows about 14,000 clones, roughly 85% of them singletons. Sequencing was done on a sample of tumor tissue. The receptors were gathered from a human donor with diffuse large B-cell lymphoma.

The V call is TRBV4-3, the J call TRBJ2-2; 7 bases are shared with TRBD2. The CDR3 covers 15 residues. The germline CDR1 and CDR2 sequences are LGHNA and YSLEER. The junction had 6 bases not matched to a gene; V was cut back by 4 bases and J by 4 bases. For the CDR3, the DNA is TGCGCCAGCAGCCCCTGGGGGGAGGGCACCGGGGAGCTGTTTTTT. Translating it yields CASSPWGEGTGELFF.

On this clone itself: One end of the junction varies from germline; a read error may be responsible. The CDR3 sequence: CVSLAPENYGYTF. The CDR3 DNA follows: TGTGTCAGCCTTGCCCCAGAGAACTATGGCTACACCTTC. This chain uses TRBV6-1 with TRBJ1-2; D is unclear. This CDR3 has 13 amino acids. Germline lookup yields CDR1 MNHNS and CDR2 SASEGT.

The chain uses TRBV5-4 and TRBJ2-5; D unresolved. Germline CDR1 and CDR2: SGHNT and YYREEE (reference sequence). This CDR3 is 12 amino acids long. Between the trimmed V and J ends, which lost 2 bases and 1 base, there was a span of 3 bases. The CDR3 sequence is CASSFVQETQYF. The CDR3 region has the DNA TGTGCCAGCAGCTTTGTCCAAGAGACCCAGTACTTC.

The rearrangement links TRBV7-2 to TRBJ1-6; 8 bases line up with TRBD1. Germline V gene sequence: CDR1 SGHTA, CDR2 FQGNSA. J gave up 0 bases and V 10 bases, and 14 bases lay outside the gene matches. This CDR3 has 18 amino acids. CDR3 sequence reads: CATSPVPGGFSYNSPLHF. In DNA, the CDR3 is TGTGCCACTTCTCCGGTGCCAGGGGGCTTCTCCTATAATTCACCCCTCCACTTT.

This chain links TRBV4-3 with TRBJ2-2, with D possibly matching TRBD2 (5 bases). From germline, CDR1 is LGHNA and CDR2 YSLEER. The CDR3 totals 18 residues. V was clipped by 1 base and J by 4 bases, with 19 bases between them. In DNA, the CDR3 is TGCGCCAGCAGCCAAGGTTGGGCAGCGGAGGATCTCACCGGGGAGCTGTTTTTT. Translated: CASSQGWAAEDLTGELFF.

The chain employs TRBV7-2 and TRBJ1-2; no definite D call. There are 12 residues in the CDR3. Germline V gene data show CDR1 as SGHTA and CDR2 as FQGNSA. V shed 4 bases and J shed 8 bases, with 11 bases lying between them. The chain's CDR3 is CASSSDARGYTF. The CDR3 nucleotides are TGTGCCAGCAGCTCCGACGCGAGGGGCTACACCTTC. Variable domain in full (rest from reference TRBV7-2 and TRBJ1-2): GAGVSQSPSNKVTEKGKDVELRCDPISGHTALYWYRQSLGQGLEFLIYFQGNSAPDKSGLPSDRFSAERTGGSVSTLTIQRTQQEDSAVYLCASSSDARGYTFGSGTRLTVV.

This clone was detected a few times. The rearrangement links TRBV27 to TRBJ1-1; 9 bases align to TRBD1. Looked up from germline, CDR1 is MNHEY and CDR2 is SMNVEV (reference sequence). CDR3 length: 15 residues. V lost 3 bases, J lost 5 bases, and 7 bases stayed unmatched. For the CDR3, the DNA is TGTGCCAGCAGTTTGAGCAGGACAGGGGAAACTGAAGCTTTCTTT. This translates into CASSLSRTGETEAFF.

J is TRBJ2-5 and V is TRBV7-9; 8 bases agree with TRBD2. The junction had 9 bases not matched to a gene; V was cut back by 5 bases and J by 4 bases. The V gene's germline CDR1 is SEHNR and CDR2 FQNEAQ (reference sequence). CDR3 size: 15 residues. CDR3 sequence (DNA): TGTGCCAGCAGCCCCGCCCGGGAGGGAGGAGAGACCCAGTACTTC. Translated, it gives CASSPAREGGETQYF.

As to this clone: At one boundary the junction diverges from the germline segment, which might be a read error. The sample has other DNA sequences that encode this CDR3 too. CDR3 DNA: TGTGCCATTAGTGCTAGCGGGGGGAGGAATGAGCAGTTCTTC. Translated, it gives CAISASGGRNEQFF. This chain connects TRBV10-3 to TRBJ2-1; TRBD2 matches 11 bases. The CDR3 totals 14 residues. Germline loops: CDR1 ENHRY, CDR2 SYGVKD.

This chain links TRBV27 with TRBJ1-1; a possible D gene is TRBD1 (6 bases). The germline V and J ends were trimmed by 10 bases and 3 bases, with 18 bases remaining between them. Germline-derived CDR1 and CDR2 are MNHEY and SMNVEV (reference sequence). This CDR3 has 14 amino acids. The DNA for the CDR3 is TGTGCCACCGTACCACAGGGCCAGGACACTGAAGCTTTCTTT. Protein: CATVPQGQDTEAFF.

Here the CDR3 DNA reads TGTGCCAGCAGGAACAGGGGGAGCGGAAACACCATATATTTT. It codes for CASRNRGSGNTIYF. The V gene is TRBV2, the J gene TRBJ1-3; 8 positions agree with TRBD1. Germline lookup yields CDR1 SNHLY and CDR2 FYNNEI. V lost 6 bases and J lost 4; bases outside the gene matches: 5. This CDR3 spans 14 amino acids.

This rearrangement joins TRBV28 to TRBJ1-4, with D possibly matching TRBD1 (5 bases). This CDR3 region has 15 residues. CDR1 is MDHEN and CDR2 is SYDVKM in the germline V gene. The V end was cut by 5 bases, the J end by 2 bases, with 12 bases between. CDR3 in amino acids: CASSLGSGTNEKLFF. The DNA of the CDR3 is TGTGCCAGCAGTCTGGGGTCAGGGACTAATGAAAAACTGTTTTTT.

V usage is TRBV27 and J usage is TRBJ2-2; weak D call: TRBD2 (5 bases). Deletions cut 2 bases from V and 3 bases from J, with 10 bases between. Germline-derived CDR1 and CDR2 are MNHEY and SMNVEV (reference sequence). The CDR3 contains 15 residues. CDR3 loop: CASSLVRADTGELFF. CDR3 nucleotides: TGTGCCAGCAGTTTAGTGAGGGCGGACACCGGGGAGCTGTTTTTT.

This chain connects TRBV11-2 to TRBJ1-1, with a tentative D call TRBD1 (6 bases). The germline V gene encodes CDR1 SGHAT and CDR2 FQNNGV. Deletions cut 1 base from V and 0 bases from J, with 12 bases between. The CDR3 is 16 amino acids. CDR3 residues: CASSLGWGAMNTEAFF. CDR3 nucleotide sequence: TGTGCCAGCAGCTTAGGTTGGGGGGCCATGAACACTGAAGCTTTCTTT.

The chain recombines TRBV28 with TRBJ1-2; TRBD1 might be the D (5 bases). V dropped 8 bases and J dropped 2 bases, with 12 bases sitting between them. The CDR3 sequence is 13 residues long. Germline V gene lookup returns CDR1 MDHEN and CDR2 SYDVKM. The CDR3 loop is CASLRDPNYGYTF. The CDR3 region has the DNA TGTGCCAGCCTCCGGGACCCGAACTATGGCTACACCTTC.

V and J are TRBV7-8 and TRBJ2-7; tentatively, D is TRBD2 (7 bases). The germline gives CDR1 SGHVS, CDR2 FQNEAQ. Trimming removed 5 bases from V and 5 bases from J, with 19 bases in between. The CDR3 has 15 amino acids. CDR3: CASSPLAGALNEQYF. The CDR3 nucleotides are TGTGCCAGCAGCCCACTTGCGGGGGCCTTGAACGAGCAGTACTTC. The full variable domain, completed using reference TRBV7-8 and TRBJ2-7, is GAGVSQSPRYKVAKRGQDVALRCDPISGHVSLFWYQQALGQGPEFLTYFQNEAQLDKSGLPSDRFFAERPEGSVSTLKIQRTQQEDSAVYLCASSPLAGALNEQYFGPGTRLTVT.

The genes are TRBV9 and TRBJ2-3, with 7 bases matching TRBD1. This CDR3 contains 16 residues. The V and J ends lost 1 base and 2 bases, in that order; junction bases with no gene match: 7. The germline gives CDR1 SGDLS, CDR2 YYNGEE. This CDR3 reads CASSVQGGTDTDTQYF. The CDR3 DNA reads TGTGCCAGCAGCGTACAAGGGGGCACTGACACAGATACGCAGTATTTT.

The chain is built from TRBV4-1 and TRBJ1-1; weak D call: TRBD1 (5 bases). V was trimmed by 8 bases and J by 0 bases, leaving 16 bases between them. In germline, CDR1 is MGHRA, CDR2 YSYEKL. The CDR3 has 15 residues. The CDR3 nucleotides are TGCGCCAGCTTCCATCGGCAGGGTCTGAACACTGAAGCTTTCTTT. Translating gives CASFHRQGLNTEAFF.

The chain combines TRBV28 with TRBJ1-2; D gene uncertain. The V end was cut by 6 bases, the J end by 6 bases, with 14 bases between. Germline assignment: CDR1 MDHEN and CDR2 SYDVKM. CDR3 length: 13 amino acids. CDR3 DNA sequence: TGTGCCAGCAGCCTAAATCCCGCCGATGGCTACACCTTC. This codes for CASSLNPADGYTF.

This clone was picked up a small number of times. The chain couples TRBV4-3 to TRBJ2-7; 7 bases map to TRBD1. With 5 bases clipped from V and 3 bases from J, the junction kept 7 bases outside the gene matches. The germline V gene has CDR1 LGHNA and CDR2 YSLEER. The CDR3 runs to 14 residues. The CDR3 loop is CASSFGTADYEQYF. The CDR3 DNA sequence: TGCGCCAGCAGCTTCGGGACAGCAGACTACGAGCAGTACTTC.